This entry is about one T cell receptor (beta chain). These data are taken from a study of OX40 agonist ivuxolimab in advanced cancers. The overall study: There were three patients with partial responses, one having hepatocellular carcinoma and two cutaneous melanoma.

The CDR3 has 15 residues. V lost 2 bases, J lost 5 bases, and 15 bases lay in between. The germline CDR1 and CDR2 sequences are SGHAT and FQNNGV. TCRdb's table, derived via immunoSEQ multiplex PCR, lists solely in-frame clones and lacks some. Of 15,000 to 20,000 clones listed, 84% were seen once; the top ten hold 3% to 4%. Autoimmune disease history or systemic immunosuppression was exclusionary. Peripheral blood came from all dose cohorts at three timepoints. The chain is built from TRBV11-2 and TRBJ2-5; D possibly corresponds to TRBD2 (5 bases). This TCR was sampled from an adult with an advanced solid tumor such as melanoma, head and neck, liver or kidney cancer. Specimen: CD4+ or CD8+ T cells sorted from blood, collected in a trial of the OX40 agonist ivuxolimab. The CDR3 loop is CASSLHLAGIETQYF. The CDR3 nucleotides read TGTGCCAGCAGCTTACACCTAGCCGGTATTGAGACCCAGTACTTC. Based on the CDR3 plus reference TRBV11-2 and TRBJ2-5, the full variable domain is EAGVAQSPRYKIIEKRQSVAFWCNPISGHATLYWYQQILGQGPKLLIQFQNNGVVDDSQLPKDRFSAERLKGVDSTLKIQPAKLEDSAVYLCASSLHLAGIETQYFGPGTRLLVL.